This paragraph covers one TCR beta chain sequence. Compared with the rest of its sample, this clonotype is medium-sized (0.01 to 0.1%). Its antigen remains undetermined. Base qualities were left out, and no much larger clone turns up one base away. TRB repertoires were amplified from 250-500 ng of genomic DNA extracted from blood. This sample was included in a study of T and B cells in COVID-19 patients (dated by TCRdb to between 2020 and 2021). Background for the entire study: Using TRB and IGH repertoire sequencing of peripheral blood, the study characterized adaptive immunity in COVID-19 patients who had active infection or had recovered. A recovered cohort was made up of more than 15 patients contributing approximately 22 samples, mostly after mild to moderate COVID-19 managed as outpatients. Median age was about 30 years in the recovered cohort versus about 68 years in the active-infection cohort. In the active-infection cohort, about 60% of the roughly 20 patients were critically ill and required mechanical ventilation or ECMO. Comorbidities linked to unfavorable COVID-19 outcome were present in about 90% of the roughly 20 patients in the active-infection cohort. Over 7 million TCR sequences were analysed from a TCR and BCR sequence repository that comprised 30 to 45 patients and 55 to 75 time points. Two patients were included in both the recovered and active cohorts because samples were available from active disease and after recovery. An age-matched reference group of some 40 healthy donors negative for COVID-19 antibodies was used as the comparison for repertoire analyses. As many as 9 follow-up blood samples were taken per patient, and some of the samples covered different disease stages within the same individual.

For sequencing, an Illumina MiSeq was employed. Multiplex PCR with BIOMED2 TRB-A/B primer pools was used to amplify the TRB rearrangements. Two consecutive PCRs added Illumina-compatible adapters and 7-nucleotide sample barcodes to the amplicons. Phusion HS II polymerase was used for all library PCRs. The amplicons were purified from gel with the NucleoSpin Gel and PCR Clean-up kit, measured on Qubit, and then pooled at around 4 nM. The quality of the amplicon pool was checked on an Agilent 2100 Bioanalyzer prior to Illumina next-generation sequencing. Per the original workflow: MiXCR 3.0.8 with the default MiXCR reference library was used to annotate TRB rearrangements. Sequences with fewer than 2 reads and non-productive reads were filtered out, and every unique CDR3 nucleotide sequence was treated as a single clone. R 3.5.1 was used to calculate clonality, diversity, richness and V-J gene usage. GLIPH2 was used to cluster TCRs based on CDR3 similarity, and OLGA was used to calculate the generation probabilities. Only GLIPH2 clusters containing at least four unique TCR clonotypes present in at least three individuals were kept. TCRdb itself trimmed the public reads at Q25 with fastp, ran MiXCR and retained productive beta chains. Rows with a matching CDR3 protein are joined into one entry that keeps the most common DNA and genes. TCRdb's processing, not the authors', yielded these V and J calls. The table for this sample lists some 2,000 distinct CDR3 sequences; 20% to 25% of them were counted only once. Approximately 60% of the sample is in the top ten clones.

Broader findings and caveats from the paper: It was stated that prospective validation of the reported TCR clusters was required before the clusters could be put to clinical use. Specific T cell subsets (CD4+/Treg/CD8+) and sorted SARS-CoV-2-responsive or tetramer+ T cells had not yet been sequenced, and the corresponding sequencing experiments were ongoing. Strongly skewed TRBV/TRBJ gene usage was reported in patients with COVID-19. In active COVID-19, TRB repertoires were highly clonal, while at recovery, diversity and richness increased above the levels seen in healthy donors. The recovered cohort had 2,400 or so exclusive TCR clusters, including some 30 low-pGen clusters. Few blood samples were available from mildly ill patients while symptoms were present or from severe cases at early time points. The cohort was judged too small for assessing how HLA contributes to COVID-19 susceptibility or severity.

There are 13 amino acids in the CDR3, from cysteine to phenylalanine inclusive. The CDR3 DNA has 39 bases and is translated from base 1. Between the V and J ends, shortened by 6 bases and 1 base respectively, the junction contains 9 bases. CDR1 LNHDA and CDR2 SQIVND were looked up in the germline V gene (reference sequence). The TCR sequence derives from a human donor with active COVID-19. The sequencing sample was made of blood. The V and J genes are TRBV19 and TRBJ1-2; the D gene cannot be resolved reliably. The CDR3 protein is CASRMEGNYGYTF. The nucleotides read TGTGCCAGTAGGATGGAGGGTAACTATGGCTACACCTTC.